This TCR beta chain was recovered during a study of PD-1 blockade in classical Hodgkin lymphoma (dated by TCRdb to about 2020). In terms of the full investigation: Nivolumab dosing was 3 mg/kg intravenously every 2 weeks, continuing until either disease progression or unacceptable toxicity. To define a peripheral blood immune signature of response to PD-1 blockade in classical Hodgkin lymphoma, the study combined TCR beta sequencing with CyTOF.

V was cut back by 0 bases and J by 12 bases, leaving a gap of 18 bases between them. CDR1 MGHRA and CDR2 YSYEKL were looked up in the germline V gene. Measured from the cysteine to the phenylalanine, the CDR3 is 14 residues long. Of the read, only the CDR3 DNA is kept; its 42 bases are in frame from base 1. Genomic DNA was isolated using the Qiagen DNeasy kit from unsorted PBMCs as well as from negatively selected CD4+ and CD8+ fractions. Amplification of TCR beta CDR3 regions was done by immunoSEQ multiplex PCR with primers that anneal to V and J segments. A synthetic immune receptor repertoire was used to minimize amplification bias, and any residual bias was removed computationally once sequencing was done. The authors' analysis ran thus. Custom Python scripts were used to quantify repertoire diversity as the Shannon entropy index. Unsorted, CD4+ and CD8+ repertoires were analyzed separately, except in combined analyses where CD4+ and CD8+ sequences were merged in silico. A clone counted as expanded when the clone's frequency after treatment rose at least 2-fold relative to C1D1, and clones undetected at baseline were given a pseudocount of 0.5. Clones with 0 or 1 copy at C1D1 were classified as singleton clones, and clones with 2 or more copies were classified as non-singleton clones. By matching protein sequences in sorted samples from the same patient, clones expanded in unsorted samples were annotated as CD4+, CD8+ or unknown. Diversity changes from C1D1 to C4D1 were tested in paired samples using Wilcoxon tests. The table comes from immuneACCESS by way of TCRdb, which keeps in-frame sequences with V and J called. Part of the clones is missing from these tables; in studies checked, under half for an unresolved V gene and the rest for unknown reasons. That table supplies the V and J calls and clone size; D and trimming were determined from the DNA. This sample comprises about 12,000 clones, roughly 80% of them detected only once. The leading ten clones occupy about 0.88% of the sample.

The full study reports these points: The study covered only a single clinical trial cohort, and the causes of the repertoire differences, possibly disease activity or prior therapy, were still not defined. Lower diversity was observed in patients in whom nivolumab was started less than 1 year after ASCT, and these patients were excluded from later analyses so that confounding by immune reconstitution would be avoided. Among trial patients, those achieving complete response had baseline diversity similar to that of newly diagnosed patients, while diversity was significantly lower in partial responders and progressors. A significant rise by C4D1 was seen in CD4+ but not CD8+ TCR diversity (p=0.0027 vs p=0.16), with the rise being most apparent in complete responders (p=0.02). Baseline TCR diversity was reported as lower in newly diagnosed patients than in healthy donors, and lower still in relapsed/refractory patients.

Worth noting for this clone: The antigen it recognizes is unknown. It has no much larger one-base neighbor in the sample; base qualities were not kept.

The time point label of this sample denotes: cycle 4 day 1 (C4D1), after 6 weeks of nivolumab. All trial patients had relapsed after autologous stem cell transplantation, with cohorts A, B and C differing in prior brentuximab vedotin exposure. Using a Miltenyi CD4+ T cell isolation kit, CD4+ T cells were purified from thawed PBMCs through magnetic negative selection. The trial cohort included 55 to 60 patients with relapsed/refractory classical Hodgkin lymphoma, and each patient had a best overall response of complete response, partial response or progressive disease. Trial patients were treated with single-agent nivolumab in the multi-cohort phase II CheckMate 205 trial. An independent review committee assessed best overall response by applying the 2007 International Working Group response criteria. PBMCs from the trial were collected at three points: immediately before nivolumab initiation (C1D1), and during therapy at cycle 2 day 1 and cycle 4 day 1. Peripheral blood was collected in 8 mL Vacutainer Cell Preparation Tubes, from which PBMCs were isolated by centrifugation and then cryopreserved. Purified CD4+ and CD8+ fractions were prepared only for cases where an additional PBMC sample was available. Magnetically labelled cells were removed on LS columns in a quadroMACS separator, and the flow-through was collected as the purified fraction.

The rearrangement combines TRBV4-1 with TRBJ2-7; the D gene cannot be resolved reliably. Specimen: CD4+ T cells from blood, collected before the fourth cycle of nivolumab. This receptor was taken from a human donor with classical Hodgkin lymphoma. The CDR3 loop reads CASSQDQRTPIRYF. Read as DNA, the sequence is TGCGCCAGCAGCCAAGATCAGAGAACTCCCATCAGGTACTTC.